Each of the 12 T cell receptor beta chains below was sequenced from the same sample in a study of shared clonotypes between healthy human individuals (dated by TCRdb to the early 2020s). Library method: the immunoSEQ multiplex PCR assay. The source is immuneACCESS, and TCRdb retained only in-frame sequences with V and J called. Part of the clones is not carried over; for the studies checked, unresolved V genes explain less than half of this, and the remainder is unexplained. The sample table holds millions of clones, of which around 90% were seen once. The ten largest make up over 0.12% of the sample. Input material: naive CD4+ T cells sorted from blood. This specimen's cell subset or site label, per the study, means: CD45RA+ positively selected. These receptors came from a man younger than 35 in good health.

The rearrangement links TRBV5-6 to TRBJ1-1; D remains ambiguous. The V end lost 4 bases, the J end lost 1 base, and 5 bases lay between the germline ends. The CDR3 length is 12 residues. The germline gives CDR1 SGHDT, CDR2 YYEEEE. CDR3 sequence: CASSKGNTEAFF. The CDR3 nucleotides are TGTGCCAGCAGCAAGGGGAACACTGAAGCTTTCTTT.

V gene TRBV27 combines with J gene TRBJ1-1, with TRBD1 as a possible D gene (6 bases). CDR1 and CDR2 (germline): MNHEY, SMNVEV (reference sequence). V was trimmed by 8 bases and J by 6 bases, leaving 16 bases between them. There are 13 residues in the CDR3. The DNA of the CDR3 is TGTGCCAGCTCCAAACCCCAGGGGTCTGAAGCTTTCTTT. Residues: CASSKPQGSEAFF.

The gene calls are TRBV18 and TRBJ1-5, with D maybe TRBD1 (5 bases). This CDR3 has 13 residues. V lost 4 bases to trimming and J lost 6 bases, with 10 bases between them. Germline V gene sequence: CDR1 KGHSH, CDR2 LQKENI. The CDR3 region is CASSQGDGQPQHF. CDR3 nucleotides: TGTGCCAGCTCACAAGGGGACGGTCAGCCCCAGCATTTT.

The rearrangement links TRBV29-1 to TRBJ2-7, with D unresolved. There are 15 residues in the CDR3. V lost 4 bases and J 2 bases, leaving 18 bases between the germline ends. From germline, CDR1 is SQVTM and CDR2 ANQGSEA. For the CDR3, the DNA is TGCAGCGTTGGGAGTAATTTCGGACGGCCCTACGAGCAGTACTTC. Its protein is CSVGSNFGRPYEQYF.

V usage is TRBV15 and J usage is TRBJ1-6, with TRBD1 matching 7 bases. V shed 4 bases, J shed 9 bases, and the junction held 9 bases outside the gene matches. This CDR3 has 15 amino acids. Germline CDR1 and CDR2: LNHNV and YYDKDF (reference sequence). The CDR3 DNA follows: TGTGCCACCAGCATCGACAGGGCGGTAGGTTCACCCCTCCACTTT. Its protein is CATSIDRAVGSPLHF.

In its sample, this clone was seen once. J is TRBJ2-2 and V is TRBV18; D uncertain. This CDR3 comprises 14 residues. Germline values: CDR1 KGHSH, CDR2 LQKENI. The V end lost 6 bases, the J end lost 3 bases, and 11 bases lay between the germline ends. CDR3 residues: CASSTETYTGELFF. Written as DNA, the CDR3 is TGTGCCAGCTCTACAGAGACCTACACCGGGGAGCTGTTTTTT.

The chain uses TRBV12-5 and TRBJ2-1; TRBD1 matches 8 bases. The CDR3 sequence is 18 residues long. CDR1 and CDR2 (germline): LGHNT, FRNRAP. Trimming took 0 bases from V and 1 from J; bases not matched to a gene: 8. This CDR3 is CASGLVLQGEVSYNEQFF. The CDR3 region has the DNA TGTGCTAGTGGTTTGGTACTACAGGGGGAAGTGTCCTACAATGAGCAGTTCTTC.

The V and J genes are TRBV19 and TRBJ1-1, with D possibly being TRBD1 (5 bases). The V end lost 3 bases, the J end lost 4 bases, and 12 bases lay between the germline ends. Germline V lookup: CDR1 LNHDA, CDR2 SQIVND (reference sequence). This CDR3 is 14 amino acids long. CDR3 protein: CASSISRDSTEAFF. The CDR3 region has the DNA TGTGCCAGTAGTATTTCCAGGGACTCCACTGAAGCTTTCTTT.

As concerns this clone: This sample also contains other DNA sequences that code for the same CDR3. V usage is TRBV9 and J usage is TRBJ2-3; 15 positions agree with TRBD2. This CDR3 is 17 amino acids long. Germline assignment: CDR1 SGDLS and CDR2 YYNGEE. After removal of 0 bases from V and 2 bases from J, the junction contained 1 base not matched to a gene. This CDR3 is CASSVGTSGGVTDTQYF. In nucleotides, the CDR3 is TGTGCCAGCAGCGTAGGGACTAGCGGGGGGGTCACAGATACGCAGTATTTT.

About this clone: Different DNA sequences within this sample yield the same CDR3. The chain uses TRBV19 and TRBJ2-3; D is uncertain. Trimming left V 3 bases short and J 4 bases short, with 8 bases between. CDR1 and CDR2 from the germline V gene are LNHDA and SQIVND (reference sequence). This CDR3 contains 13 residues. The CDR3 reads CASSIRRADTQYF. The CDR3 coding sequence is TGTGCCAGTAGTATCCGGCGAGCAGATACGCAGTATTTT.

V is TRBV9 and J is TRBJ2-2, with D possibly being TRBD1 or TRBD2 (6 bases each). V lost 5 bases, J lost 5 bases, and 13 bases lay in between. The CDR3 has 14 residues. Germline V gene lookup returns CDR1 SGDLS and CDR2 YYNGEE. The DNA for the CDR3 is TGTGCCAGCAGGCCGGGGGCGGGAACCGGGGAGCTGTTTTTT. Protein sequence: CASRPGAGTGELFF. The full variable domain, its missing parts supplied by reference TRBV9 and TRBJ2-2, is DSGVTQTPKHLITATGQRVTLRCSPRSGDLSVYWYQQSLDQGLQFLIQYYNGEERAKGNILERFSAQQFPDLHSELNLSSLELGDSALYFCASRPGAGTGELFFGEGSRLTVL.

The chain joins TRBV7-6 to TRBJ2-7; perhaps TRBD2 as D (5 bases). The CDR3 runs 13 residues. V was clipped by 5 bases and J by 7 bases, with 15 bases between them. Germline V gene lookup returns CDR1 SGHVS and CDR2 FNYEAQ. The CDR3 region is CASSLSSSGEQYF. The CDR3, as DNA: TGTGCCAGCAGCCTATCCTCCTCGGGGGAGCAGTACTTC. The entire variable domain, with the rest obtained from reference TRBV7-6 and TRBJ2-7, is as follows: GAGVSQSPRYKVTKRGQDVALRCDPISGHVSLYWYRQALGQGPEFLTYFNYEAQQDKSGLPNDRFSAERPEGSISTLTIQRTEQRDSAMYRCASSLSSSGEQYFGPGTRLTVT.